This paragraph covers one T cell receptor (beta chain) sequence. Its binding antigen is unknown. No much larger clonotype is one base removed from it; base qualities were not supplied. To sequence the TCRbeta CDR3 region, genomic DNA was isolated from the sorted cells. The immunoSEQ Assay was used for sequencing of TCRbeta CDR3 regions. TCRdb limited this immuneACCESS table to in-frame rearrangements with V and J called. A share of clones is missing; checked studies link under half to unresolved V genes, and the rest is unexplained. The sample has some 40,000 clones on record, more than 60% of them singletons. The ten largest clones represent around 13% of the sample. This sample is drawn from a study of OX40 agonist ivuxolimab in advanced cancers. Regarding the research as a whole: Ivuxolimab was a fully human IgG2 agonistic monoclonal antibody targeting the costimulatory receptor OX40 (CD134). Intravenous ivuxolimab was administered to patients every 2 weeks at six dose levels: 0.01, 0.1, 0.3, 1.5, 3 and 10 mg/kg. Of the 50 or so patients in dose escalation, 19 had hepatocellular carcinoma, approximately 15 had melanoma, 9 had renal cell carcinoma and 9 had head and neck cancer. In the dose-escalation cohort, around 80% of patients were male, and the mean age was 60 years with a range of roughly 20 to 79. Prior anti-PD-1, anti-PD-L1 or anti-CTLA-4 therapy was permitted, and checkpoint inhibitors had been received by roughly two fifths of dose-escalation patients. Partial responses occurred in three dose-escalation patients: two with cutaneous melanoma and one with hepatocellular carcinoma. Peripheral TCRbeta sequencing was intended to test whether TCR sequence diversity was altered and clonal T-cell expansion was caused by ivuxolimab. The paper reports the monotherapy dose-escalation portion (N of about 54 patients) of the phase I ivuxolimab trial.

V is clipped by 5 bases and J by 5 bases, and the sequence between their germline boundaries is 14 bases long. The germline V gene provides CDR1 SGHRS and CDR2 YFSETQ. Taken from cysteine to phenylalanine, the CDR3 has 14 residues. Just CDR3 DNA is preserved here, 42 bases in frame from base 1. Results and caveats for the whole study, not just this receptor: Low levels of normalized T-cell clonal expansion were also seen in some patients who did not respond. After ivuxolimab, expanded clones were on average more numerous among CD8+ T cells than among CD4+ T cells. Partial responders in the 0.1-3.0 mg/kg groups had among the lowest normalized peripheral clonal expansion, especially among CD8+ T cells. At doses from 0.1 to 3.0 mg/kg, clonal expansion was seen in both CD4+ and CD8+ blood T cells between baseline and week 6. The antigen specificity of the peripheral T cells that underwent clonal expansion was not determined.

Patients with autoimmune disease history or receiving systemic immunosuppression were excluded from the trial. Peripheral blood for TCR sequencing was collected from all dose cohorts at baseline, on cycle 4 day 1, and on cycle 7 day 1. The samples were taken from a phase I, first-in-human, multicenter, open-label dose-escalation trial of ivuxolimab. The trial enrolled adults with locally advanced or metastatic head and neck squamous cell, hepatocellular, melanoma or renal cell carcinoma. CD4+ and CD8+ T cells were sorted separately from peripheral blood before TCR sequencing. This sequence originates from an adult with an advanced solid tumor such as melanoma, head and neck, liver or kidney cancer. The rearrangement combines TRBV5-1 with TRBJ2-1; no confident D gene assignment can be made. The specimen comprised CD4+ or CD8+ T cells sorted from blood, sampled in a trial of the OX40 agonist ivuxolimab. The DNA reads as follows: TGCGCCAGCAGGTCGGGTTTGGTTAACAATGAGCAGTTCTTC. It is translated as CASRSGLVNNEQFF. Here the CDR3 is joined to the reference TRBV5-1 and TRBJ2-1 genes, and the full variable domain is: KAGVTQTPRYLIKTRGQQVTLSCSPISGHRSVSWYQQTPGQGLQFLFEYFSETQRNKGNFPGRFSGRQFSNSRSEMNVSTLELGDSALYLCASRSGLVNNEQFFGPGTRLTVL.